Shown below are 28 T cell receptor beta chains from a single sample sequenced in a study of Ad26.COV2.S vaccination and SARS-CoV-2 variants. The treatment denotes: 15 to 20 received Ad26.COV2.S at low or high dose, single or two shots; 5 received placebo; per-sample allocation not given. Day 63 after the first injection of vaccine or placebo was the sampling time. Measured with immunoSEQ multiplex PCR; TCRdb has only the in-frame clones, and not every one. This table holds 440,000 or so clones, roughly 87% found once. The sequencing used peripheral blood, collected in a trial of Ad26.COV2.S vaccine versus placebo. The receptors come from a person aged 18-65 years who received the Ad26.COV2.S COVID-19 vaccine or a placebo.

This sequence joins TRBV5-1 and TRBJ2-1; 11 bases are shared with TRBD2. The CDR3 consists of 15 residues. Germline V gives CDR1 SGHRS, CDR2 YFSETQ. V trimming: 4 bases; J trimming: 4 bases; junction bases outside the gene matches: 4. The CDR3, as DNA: TGCGCCAGCAGCGAAGGGACTAGCGGATACAATGAGCAGTTCTTC. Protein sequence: CASSEGTSGYNEQFF.

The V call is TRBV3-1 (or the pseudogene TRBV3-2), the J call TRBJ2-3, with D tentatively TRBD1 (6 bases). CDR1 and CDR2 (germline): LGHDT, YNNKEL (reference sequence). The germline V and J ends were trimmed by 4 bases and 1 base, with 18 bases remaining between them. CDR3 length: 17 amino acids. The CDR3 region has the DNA TGTGCCAGCAGCCCCAGGGGATCGGCGGGCGGCACAGATACGCAGTATTTT. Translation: CASSPRGSAGGTDTQYF.

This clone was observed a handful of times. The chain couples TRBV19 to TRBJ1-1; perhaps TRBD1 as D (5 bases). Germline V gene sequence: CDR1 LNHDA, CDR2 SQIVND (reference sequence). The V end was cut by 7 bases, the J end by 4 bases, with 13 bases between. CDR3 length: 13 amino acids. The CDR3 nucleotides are TGTGCCAGTAAAAGGGACCGGGGCACTGAAGCTTTCTTT. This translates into CASKRDRGTEAFF.

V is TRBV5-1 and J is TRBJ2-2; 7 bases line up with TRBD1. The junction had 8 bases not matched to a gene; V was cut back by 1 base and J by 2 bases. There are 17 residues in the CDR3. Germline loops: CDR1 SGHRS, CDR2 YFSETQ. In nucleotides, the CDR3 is TGCGCCAGCAGCTTGAGAGTGGGACAGATCAACACCGGGGAGCTGTTTTTT. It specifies CASSLRVGQINTGELFF.

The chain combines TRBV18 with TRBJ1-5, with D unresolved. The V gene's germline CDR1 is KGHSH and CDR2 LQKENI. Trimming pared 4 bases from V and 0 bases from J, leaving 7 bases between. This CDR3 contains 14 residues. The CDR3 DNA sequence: TGTGCCAGCTCACGAGGAGATAGCAATCAGCCCCAGCATTTT. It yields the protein CASSRGDSNQPQHF.

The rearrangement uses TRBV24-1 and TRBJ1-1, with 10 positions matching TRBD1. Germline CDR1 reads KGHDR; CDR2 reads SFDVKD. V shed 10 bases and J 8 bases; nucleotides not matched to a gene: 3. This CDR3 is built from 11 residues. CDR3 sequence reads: CATGDRGEAFF. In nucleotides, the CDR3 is TGTGCCACGGGGGACAGGGGAGAAGCTTTCTTT.

This chain's CDR3 is CASSPSGLAGYEQYF. The CDR3 coding sequence is TGTGCCAGCAGCCCCTCGGGGCTAGCGGGCTACGAGCAGTACTTC. V is TRBV7-9 and J is TRBJ2-7; 8 bases agree with TRBD2. V shed 5 bases, J shed 3 bases, and the junction held 9 bases outside the gene matches. The CDR3 has 15 amino acids. CDR1 is SEHNR, CDR2 FQNEAQ, per germline (reference sequence).

CDR3 coding DNA: TGTGCCAGCAGCAAACCGCTAGCGGGGATGACGTACGAGCAGTACTTC. It yields the protein CASSKPLAGMTYEQYF. J is TRBJ2-7 and V is TRBV21-1; TRBD2, the D gene given by the table, was not confirmed from the DNA. TRBV21-1 constitutes a pseudogene. CDR3 length equals 16 residues.

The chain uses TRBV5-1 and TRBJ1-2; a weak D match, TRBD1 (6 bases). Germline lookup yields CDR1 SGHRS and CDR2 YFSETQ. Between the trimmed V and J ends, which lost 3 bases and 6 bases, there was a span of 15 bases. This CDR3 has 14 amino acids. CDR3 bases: TGCGCCAGCAGCTCCTACAGGGAGACGGATGGCTACACCTTC. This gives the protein CASSSYRETDGYTF.

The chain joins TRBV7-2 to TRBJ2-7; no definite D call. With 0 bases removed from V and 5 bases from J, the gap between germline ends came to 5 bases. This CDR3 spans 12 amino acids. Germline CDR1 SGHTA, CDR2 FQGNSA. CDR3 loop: CASSLAPHEQYF. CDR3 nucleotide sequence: TGTGCCAGCAGCTTAGCGCCCCACGAGCAGTACTTC.

The CDR3 DNA reads as TGTGCCACCAGCAGGGGACTAGCGGACACAGATACGCAGTATTTT. Translation gives CATSRGLADTDTQYF. The chain carries TRBV15 and TRBJ2-3; 11 positions agree with TRBD2. CDR3 length: 15 residues. Per germline, CDR1 LNHNV and CDR2 YYDKDF (reference sequence). The ends lost 3 bases at V and 2 bases at J; junction bases unmatched: 1.

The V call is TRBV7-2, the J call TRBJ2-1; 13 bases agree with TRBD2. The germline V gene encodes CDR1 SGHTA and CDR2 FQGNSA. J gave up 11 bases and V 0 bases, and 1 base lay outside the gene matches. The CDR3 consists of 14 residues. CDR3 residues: CASSLAGTSGKQFF. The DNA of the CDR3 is TGTGCCAGCAGCTTAGCGGGGACTAGCGGGAAGCAGTTCTTC.

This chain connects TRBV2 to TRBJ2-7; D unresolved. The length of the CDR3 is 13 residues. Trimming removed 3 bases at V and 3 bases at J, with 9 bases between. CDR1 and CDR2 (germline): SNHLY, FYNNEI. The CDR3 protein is CASSDGLVYEQYF. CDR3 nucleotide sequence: TGTGCCAGCAGTGACGGGCTAGTCTACGAGCAGTACTTC.

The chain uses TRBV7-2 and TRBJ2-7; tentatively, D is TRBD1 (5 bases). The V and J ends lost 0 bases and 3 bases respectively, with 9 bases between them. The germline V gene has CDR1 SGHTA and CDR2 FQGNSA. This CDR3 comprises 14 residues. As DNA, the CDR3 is TGTGCCAGCAGCTTAGCGTGGCAGGGCTACGAGCAGTACTTC. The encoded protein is CASSLAWQGYEQYF.

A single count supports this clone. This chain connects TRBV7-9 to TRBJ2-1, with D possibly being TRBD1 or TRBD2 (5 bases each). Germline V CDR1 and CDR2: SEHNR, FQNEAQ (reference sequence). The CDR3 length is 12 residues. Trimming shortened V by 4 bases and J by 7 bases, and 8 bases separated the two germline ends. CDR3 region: CASSWDVNEQFF. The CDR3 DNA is TGTGCCAGCAGCTGGGACGTAAATGAGCAGTTCTTC.

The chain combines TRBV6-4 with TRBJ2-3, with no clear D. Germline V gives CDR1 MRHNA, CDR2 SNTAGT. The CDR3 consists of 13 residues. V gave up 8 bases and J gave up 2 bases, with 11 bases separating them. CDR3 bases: TGTGCCAGCTCAGGTGATCACACAGATACGCAGTATTTT. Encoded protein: CASSGDHTDTQYF.

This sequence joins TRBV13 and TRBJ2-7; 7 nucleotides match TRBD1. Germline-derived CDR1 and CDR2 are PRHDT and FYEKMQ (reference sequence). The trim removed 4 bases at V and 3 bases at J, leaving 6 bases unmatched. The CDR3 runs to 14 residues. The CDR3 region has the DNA TGTGCCAGCAGCTCCAGAGCAGGGGGCTACGAGCAGTACTTC. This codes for CASSSRAGGYEQYF.

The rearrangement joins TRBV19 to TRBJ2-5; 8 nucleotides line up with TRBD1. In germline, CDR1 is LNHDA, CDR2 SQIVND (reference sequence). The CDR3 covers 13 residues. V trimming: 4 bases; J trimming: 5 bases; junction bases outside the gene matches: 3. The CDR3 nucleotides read TGTGCCAGTAGTACAGGGGGCTGGGAGACCCAGTACTTC. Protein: CASSTGGWETQYF. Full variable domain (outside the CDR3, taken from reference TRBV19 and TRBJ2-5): DGGITQSPKYLFRKEGQNVTLSCEQNLNHDAMYWYRQDPGQGLRLIYYSQIVNDFQKGDIAEGYSVSREKKESFPLTVTSAQKNPTAFYLCASSTGGWETQYFGPGTRLLVL.

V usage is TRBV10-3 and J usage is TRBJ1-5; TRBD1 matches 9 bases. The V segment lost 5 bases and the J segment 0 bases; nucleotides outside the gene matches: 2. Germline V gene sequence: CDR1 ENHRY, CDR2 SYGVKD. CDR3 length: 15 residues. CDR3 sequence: CAISWTGDSNQPQHF. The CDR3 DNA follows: TGTGCCATCAGTTGGACAGGGGATAGCAATCAGCCCCAGCATTTT.

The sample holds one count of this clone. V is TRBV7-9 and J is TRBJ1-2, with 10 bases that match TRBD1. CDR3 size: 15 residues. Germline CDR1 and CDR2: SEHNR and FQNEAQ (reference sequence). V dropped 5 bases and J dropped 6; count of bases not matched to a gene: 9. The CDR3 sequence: CASSIARDRGDGYTF. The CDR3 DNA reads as TGTGCCAGCAGCATCGCTCGGGACAGGGGAGATGGCTACACCTTC.

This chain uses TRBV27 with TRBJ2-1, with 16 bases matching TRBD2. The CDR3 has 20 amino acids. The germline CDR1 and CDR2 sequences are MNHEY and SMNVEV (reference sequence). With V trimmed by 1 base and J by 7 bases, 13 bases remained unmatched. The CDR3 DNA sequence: TGTGCCAGCAGTTTATACCCCCCCGGGACTAGCGGGAGGGGGGGGAATGAGCAGTTCTTC. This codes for CASSLYPPGTSGRGGNEQFF.

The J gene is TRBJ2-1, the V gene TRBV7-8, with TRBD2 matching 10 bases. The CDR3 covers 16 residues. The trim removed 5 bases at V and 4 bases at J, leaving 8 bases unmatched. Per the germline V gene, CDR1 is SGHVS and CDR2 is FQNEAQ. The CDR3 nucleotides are TGTGCCAGCAGCCGATACGGACTAGCGGAGTACAATGAGCAGTTCTTC. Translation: CASSRYGLAEYNEQFF.

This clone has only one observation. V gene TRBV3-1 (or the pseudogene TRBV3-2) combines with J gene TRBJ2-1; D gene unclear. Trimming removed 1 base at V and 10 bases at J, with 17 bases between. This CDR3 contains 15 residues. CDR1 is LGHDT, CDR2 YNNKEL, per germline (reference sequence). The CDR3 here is CASSQGRALTQEQFF. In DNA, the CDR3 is TGTGCCAGCAGCCAAGGACGGGCCCTTACCCAGGAGCAGTTCTTC.

For the CDR3, the DNA is TGTGCCAGTAGTATATCAGAAAACTATGGCTACACCTTC. Translation: CASSISENYGYTF. The V call is TRBV19, the J call TRBJ1-2; unclear D gene. The V gene's germline CDR1 is LNHDA and CDR2 SQIVND (reference sequence). The germline V and J ends were trimmed by 2 bases and 2 bases, with 6 bases remaining between them. This CDR3 is built from 13 residues.

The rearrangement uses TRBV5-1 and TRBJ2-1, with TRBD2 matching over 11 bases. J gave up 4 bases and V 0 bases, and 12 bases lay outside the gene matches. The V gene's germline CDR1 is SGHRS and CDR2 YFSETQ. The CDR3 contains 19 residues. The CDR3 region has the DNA TGCGCCAGCAGCTTGGGGGTGACTAGCGGGGCGGGCTATTACAATGAGCAGTTCTTC. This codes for CASSLGVTSGAGYYNEQFF.

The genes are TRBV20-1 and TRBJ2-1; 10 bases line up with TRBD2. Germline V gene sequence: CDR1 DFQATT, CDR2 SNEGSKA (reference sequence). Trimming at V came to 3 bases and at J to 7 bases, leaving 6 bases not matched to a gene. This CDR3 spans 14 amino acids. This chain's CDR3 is CSASPTSGKNEQFF. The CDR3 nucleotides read TGCAGTGCTAGTCCCACTAGCGGGAAAAATGAGCAGTTCTTC.

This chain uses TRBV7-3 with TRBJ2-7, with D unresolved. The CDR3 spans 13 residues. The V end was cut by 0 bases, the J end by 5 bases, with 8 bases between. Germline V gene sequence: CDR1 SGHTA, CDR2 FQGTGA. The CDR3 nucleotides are TGTGCCAGCAGCTTAACCCCCAGGCACGAGCAGTACTTC. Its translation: CASSLTPRHEQYF.

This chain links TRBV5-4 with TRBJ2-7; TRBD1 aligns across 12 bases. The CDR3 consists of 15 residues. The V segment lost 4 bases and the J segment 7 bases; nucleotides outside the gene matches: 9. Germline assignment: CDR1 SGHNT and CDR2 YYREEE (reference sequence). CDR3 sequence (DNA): TGTGCCAGCAGCGGAGGGACAGGGGGCGCGTGGGAGCAGTACTTC. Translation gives CASSGGTGGAWEQYF. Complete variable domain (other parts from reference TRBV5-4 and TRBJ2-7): ETGVTQSPTHLIKTRGQQVTLRCSSQSGHNTVSWYQQALGQGPQFIFQYYREEENGRGNFPPRFSGLQFPNYSSELNVNALELDDSALYLCASSGGTGGAWEQYFGPGTRLTVT.